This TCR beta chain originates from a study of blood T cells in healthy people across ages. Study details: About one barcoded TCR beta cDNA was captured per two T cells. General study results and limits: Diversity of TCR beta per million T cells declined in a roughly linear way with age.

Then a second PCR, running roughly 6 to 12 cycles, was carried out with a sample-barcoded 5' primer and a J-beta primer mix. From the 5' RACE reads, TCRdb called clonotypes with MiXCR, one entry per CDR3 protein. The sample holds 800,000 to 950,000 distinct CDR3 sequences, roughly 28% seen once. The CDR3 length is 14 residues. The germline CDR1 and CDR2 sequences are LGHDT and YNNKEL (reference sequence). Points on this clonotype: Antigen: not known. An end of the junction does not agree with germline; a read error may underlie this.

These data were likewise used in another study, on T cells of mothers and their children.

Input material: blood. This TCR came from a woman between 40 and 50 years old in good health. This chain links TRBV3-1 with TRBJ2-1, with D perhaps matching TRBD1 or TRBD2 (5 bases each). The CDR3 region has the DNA TGTGTCAGCAGCCGGACGGGGCCGATTAATGAGCAGTTCTTC. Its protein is CVSSRTGPINEQFF.